The sequence of this TCR beta chain was determined in a study of T-cell reconstitution after alpha-beta-depleted transplantation in children. The germline gives CDR1 MDHEN, CDR2 SYDVKM. Trimming shortened V by 7 bases and J by 0 bases, and 10 bases separated the two germline ends. The CDR3 extends over 13 amino acids. Concerning this clonotype itself: Its target is not known.

The TCRbeta library was prepared with unique molecular identifiers. TCRdb used MiXCR to reprocess the PCR reads, holding one entry per CDR3 protein. This table has about 250,000 distinct CDR3 sequences, around 25% appearing once. Study findings and constraints: The origin of alpha-beta T cells about two months after transplant was reportedly several hundred expanded graft clones. A year had passed since transplant, and T-cell counts and diversity by then came mostly from newly produced T cells. Certain patients had high TCRbeta diversity at day 60, and it came from recipient T cells and thymic progenitors that survived.

The V and J genes are TRBV28 and TRBJ2-7; D is perhaps TRBD2 (5 bases). The material sequenced was PBMCs, mostly from graft donor cells, taken 360 days after TCRalphabeta/CD19-depleted stem cell transplant. This TCR was sampled from a female patient between 2 and 10 years old who had a stem cell transplant for congenital amegakaryocytic thrombocytopenia, so the T cells may come from the graft donor. Written as DNA, the CDR3 is TGTGCCAGCATGGAGGCTAGCTCCTACGAGCAGTACTTC. As protein: CASMEASSYEQYF.